This T cell receptor (beta chain) was captured in a study of lymphopenia after photon versus proton radiotherapy. CDR1 and CDR2 (germline): MNHEY, SMNVEV (reference sequence). Trimming at V came to 6 bases and at J to 7 bases, leaving 9 bases not matched to a gene. The CDR3 extends over 15 amino acids. This table comes from immunoSEQ multiplex PCR, and its TCRdb copy is limited to in-frame clones, with some not included. The table lists more than 70,000 clones, 83% of them singletons. As regards this clone: Its antigen is as yet unknown.

Study-wide results and limits: Oligoclonal CD8+ Temra expansion after nadir drove photon patients' diversity drop. Photon-treated patients lost naive T cells and TCR diversity; proton-treated stayed stable.

Source: peripheral blood, taken from a patient treated with proton-based radiotherapy. This TCR was sampled from a man aged 60 to 69 with pancreatic cancer. The gene calls are TRBV27 and TRBJ2-1; 10 nucleotides align to TRBD2. CDR3 sequence: CASRESGRAGNEQFF. The CDR3 DNA follows: TGTGCCAGCAGAGAAAGCGGGAGGGCGGGTAATGAGCAGTTCTTC.